What follows is one T cell receptor (beta chain) and its context. The sample comes from a study of cytomegalovirus exposure and HLA in healthy donors. Study background: Approximately 85 million unique TCRs from HLA-typed donors were held in an early data release.

V was shortened by 1 base and J by 7 bases, with 17 bases between the two germline ends. The CDR3 covers 16 residues. Germline V gene sequence: CDR1 LNHDA, CDR2 SQIVND (reference sequence). 13 Jbeta primers and 60 Vbeta primers were used for the PCR. Clones were read by immunoSEQ multiplex PCR, and TCRdb kept only the in-frame ones, dropping some. Counted here are about 120,000 clones, roughly four fifths occurring once; the ten biggest clones make up about 1.8%. The sample taken for sequencing was PBMCs. V usage is TRBV19 and J usage is TRBJ2-1; D might be TRBD2 (5 bases). The clonotype originates from a man between 40 and 49 years old in good health and CMV-seronegative. CDR3 nucleotide sequence: TGTGCCAGTAGTATAGCGGGGTTCGAGCGACTTAATGAGCAGTTCTTC. It encodes CASSIAGFERLNEQFF.